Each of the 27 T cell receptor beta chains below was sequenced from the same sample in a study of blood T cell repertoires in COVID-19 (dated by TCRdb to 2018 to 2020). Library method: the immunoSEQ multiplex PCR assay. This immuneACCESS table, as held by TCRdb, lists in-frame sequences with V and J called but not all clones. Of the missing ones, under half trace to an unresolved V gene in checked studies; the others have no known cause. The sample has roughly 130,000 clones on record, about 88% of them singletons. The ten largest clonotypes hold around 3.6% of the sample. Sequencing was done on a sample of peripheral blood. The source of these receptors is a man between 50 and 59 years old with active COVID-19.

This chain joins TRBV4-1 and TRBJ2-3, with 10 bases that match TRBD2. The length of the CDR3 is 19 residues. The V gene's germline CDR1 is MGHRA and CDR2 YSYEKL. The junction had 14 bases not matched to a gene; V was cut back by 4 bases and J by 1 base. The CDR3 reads CASSRWASGGPKGTDTQYF. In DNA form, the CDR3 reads TGCGCCAGCAGCCGCTGGGCTAGCGGGGGCCCGAAGGGCACAGATACGCAGTATTTT.

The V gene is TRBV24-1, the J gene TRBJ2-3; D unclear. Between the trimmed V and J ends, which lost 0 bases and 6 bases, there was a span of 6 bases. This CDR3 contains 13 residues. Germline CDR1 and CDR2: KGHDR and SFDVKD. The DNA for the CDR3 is TGTGCCACCAGTGATTTGCCGCAGGATACGCAGTATTTT. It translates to CATSDLPQDTQYF.

The CDR3 nucleotides are TGCGCCAGCAGCTTTTTTAGCGGACTTGGCACAGATACGCAGTATTTT. Translated, it gives CASSFFSGLGTDTQYF. V usage is TRBV5-1 and J usage is TRBJ2-3; D is perhaps TRBD2 (6 bases). Trimming pared 2 bases from V and 1 base from J, leaving 14 bases between. The germline V gene has CDR1 SGHRS and CDR2 YFSETQ. The CDR3 runs 16 residues.

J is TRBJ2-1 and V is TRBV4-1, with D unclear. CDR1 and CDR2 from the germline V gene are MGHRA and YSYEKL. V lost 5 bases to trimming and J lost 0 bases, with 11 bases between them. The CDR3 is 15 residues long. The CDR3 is CASSDLVVSYNEQFF. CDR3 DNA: TGCGCCAGCAGCGATCTAGTGGTCTCCTACAATGAGCAGTTCTTC.

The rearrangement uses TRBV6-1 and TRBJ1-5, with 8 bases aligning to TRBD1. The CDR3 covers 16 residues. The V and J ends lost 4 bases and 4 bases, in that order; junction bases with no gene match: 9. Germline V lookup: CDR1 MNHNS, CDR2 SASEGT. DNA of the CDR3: TGTGCCAGCAGTGTTTCAAACAGGGGGAGGAATCAGCCCCAGCATTTT. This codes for CASSVSNRGRNQPQHF.

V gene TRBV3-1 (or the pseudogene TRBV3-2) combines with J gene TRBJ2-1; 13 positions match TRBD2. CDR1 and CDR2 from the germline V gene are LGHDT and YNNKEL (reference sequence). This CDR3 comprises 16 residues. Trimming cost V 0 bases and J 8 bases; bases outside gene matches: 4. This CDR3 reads CASSQDGLAGVDEQFF. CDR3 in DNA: TGTGCCAGCAGCCAAGATGGACTAGCGGGAGTCGATGAGCAGTTCTTC.

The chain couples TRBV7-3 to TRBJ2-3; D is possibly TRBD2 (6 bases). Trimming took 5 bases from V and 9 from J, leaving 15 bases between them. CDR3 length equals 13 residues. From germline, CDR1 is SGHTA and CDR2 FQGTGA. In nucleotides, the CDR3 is TGTGCCAGCAGCCCGTCGGGGGTCGAAACGCAGTATTTT. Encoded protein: CASSPSGVETQYF.

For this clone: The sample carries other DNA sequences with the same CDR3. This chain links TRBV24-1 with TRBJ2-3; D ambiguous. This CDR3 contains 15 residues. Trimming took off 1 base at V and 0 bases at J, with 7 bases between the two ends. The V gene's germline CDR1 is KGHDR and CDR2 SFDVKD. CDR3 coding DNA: TGTGCCACCAGTGATTTAGGCGGTAGCACAGATACGCAGTATTTT. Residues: CATSDLGGSTDTQYF.

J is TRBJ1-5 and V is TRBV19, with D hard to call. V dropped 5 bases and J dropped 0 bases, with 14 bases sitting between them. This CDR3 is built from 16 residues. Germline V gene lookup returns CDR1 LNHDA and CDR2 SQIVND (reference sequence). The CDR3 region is CASSPSLISSNQPQHF. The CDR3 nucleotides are TGTGCCAGTAGTCCCTCACTGATCTCTAGCAATCAGCCCCAGCATTTT.

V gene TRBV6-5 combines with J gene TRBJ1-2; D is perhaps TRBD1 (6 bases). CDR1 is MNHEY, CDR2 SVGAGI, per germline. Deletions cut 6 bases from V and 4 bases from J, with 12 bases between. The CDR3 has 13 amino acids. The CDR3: CASSGRTVYGYTF. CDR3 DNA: TGTGCCAGCAGCGGTAGGACAGTCTATGGCTACACCTTC.

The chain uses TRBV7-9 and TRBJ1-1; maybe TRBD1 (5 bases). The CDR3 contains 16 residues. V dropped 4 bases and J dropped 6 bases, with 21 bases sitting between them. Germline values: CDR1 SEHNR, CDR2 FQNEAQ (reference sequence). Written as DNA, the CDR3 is TGTGCCAGCAGCTCCACCCTGGACCGTTGGGGCGCTGAAGCTTTCTTT. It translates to CASSSTLDRWGAEAFF. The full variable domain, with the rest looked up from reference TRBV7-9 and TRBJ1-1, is DTGVSQNPRHKITKRGQNVTFRCDPISEHNRLYWYRQTLGQGPEFLTYFQNEAQLEKSRLLSDRFSAERPKGSFSTLEIQRTEQGDSAMYLCASSSTLDRWGAEAFFGQGTRLTVV.

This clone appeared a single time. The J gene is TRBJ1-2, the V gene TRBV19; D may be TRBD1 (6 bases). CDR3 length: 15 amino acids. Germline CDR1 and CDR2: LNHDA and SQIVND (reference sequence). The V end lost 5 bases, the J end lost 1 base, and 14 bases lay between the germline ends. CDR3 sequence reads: CASSGSRTVNYGYTF. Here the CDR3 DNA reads TGTGCCAGTAGTGGTAGTAGGACAGTTAACTATGGCTACACCTTC.

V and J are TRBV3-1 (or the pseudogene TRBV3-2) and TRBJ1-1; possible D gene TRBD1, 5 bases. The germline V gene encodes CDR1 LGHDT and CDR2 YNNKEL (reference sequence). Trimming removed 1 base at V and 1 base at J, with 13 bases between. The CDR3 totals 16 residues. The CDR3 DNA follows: TGTGCCAGCAGCCAAGCCGTTATGCAGGGGAACACTGAAGCTTTCTTT. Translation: CASSQAVMQGNTEAFF.

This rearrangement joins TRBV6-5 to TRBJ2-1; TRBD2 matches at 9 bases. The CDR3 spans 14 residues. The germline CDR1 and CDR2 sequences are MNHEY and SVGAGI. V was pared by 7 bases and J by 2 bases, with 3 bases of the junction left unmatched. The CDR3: CASKASGTYNEQFF. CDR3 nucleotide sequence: TGTGCCAGCAAGGCTAGCGGGACCTACAATGAGCAGTTCTTC.

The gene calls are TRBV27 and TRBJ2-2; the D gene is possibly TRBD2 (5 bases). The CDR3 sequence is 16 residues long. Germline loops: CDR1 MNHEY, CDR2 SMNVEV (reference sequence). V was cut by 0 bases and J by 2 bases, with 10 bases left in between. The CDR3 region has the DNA TGTGCCAGCAGTTTATCCGCCGGAGGTAACACCGGGGAGCTGTTTTTT. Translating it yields CASSLSAGGNTGELFF.

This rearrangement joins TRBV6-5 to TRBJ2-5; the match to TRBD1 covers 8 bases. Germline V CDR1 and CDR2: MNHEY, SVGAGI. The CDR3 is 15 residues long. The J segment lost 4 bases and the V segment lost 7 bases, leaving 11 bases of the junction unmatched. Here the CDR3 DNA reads TGTGCCAGCAAAGCGGACAGGGCGAAAGGAGAGACCCAGTACTTC. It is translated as CASKADRAKGETQYF.

As DNA, the CDR3 is TGTGCCACCAGTGATTTCGCAGGTAATGAGCAGTTCTTC. Its translation: CATSDFAGNEQFF. The chain couples TRBV24-1 to TRBJ2-1; D uncertain. The CDR3 covers 13 residues. The germline V gene encodes CDR1 KGHDR and CDR2 SFDVKD. The V gene lost 1 base and the J gene lost 7 bases, with 7 bases spanning the gap.

The CDR3 DNA is TGCGCCAGCAGCCTTAGCGTCACAGATACGCAGTATTTT. Translation gives CASSLSVTDTQYF. The chain carries TRBV5-1 and TRBJ2-3; a weak D match, TRBD2 (5 bases). V shed 4 bases and J shed 2 bases, with 8 bases lying between them. The length of the CDR3 is 13 residues. CDR1 SGHRS and CDR2 YFSETQ come from the germline V gene.

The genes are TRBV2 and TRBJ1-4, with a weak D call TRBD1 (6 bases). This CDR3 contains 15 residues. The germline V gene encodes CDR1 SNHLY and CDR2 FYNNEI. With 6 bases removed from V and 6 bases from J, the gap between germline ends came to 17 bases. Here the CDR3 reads CASRNEGVGYEKLFF. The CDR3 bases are TGTGCCAGCAGGAACGAGGGGGTAGGATATGAAAAACTGTTTTTT.

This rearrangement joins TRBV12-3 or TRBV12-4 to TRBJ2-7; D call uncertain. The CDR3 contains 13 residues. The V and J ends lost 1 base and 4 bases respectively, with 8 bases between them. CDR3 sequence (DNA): TGTGCCAGCAGTTTAGGCAGCGATTACGAGCAGTACTTC. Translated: CASSLGSDYEQYF.

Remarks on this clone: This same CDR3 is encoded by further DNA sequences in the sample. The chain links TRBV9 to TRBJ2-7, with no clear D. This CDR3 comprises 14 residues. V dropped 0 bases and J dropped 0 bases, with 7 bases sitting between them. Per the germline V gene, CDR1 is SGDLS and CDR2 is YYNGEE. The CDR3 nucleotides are TGTGCCAGCAGCGTAGCGTCCGGCTCCTACGAGCAGTACTTC. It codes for CASSVASGSYEQYF.

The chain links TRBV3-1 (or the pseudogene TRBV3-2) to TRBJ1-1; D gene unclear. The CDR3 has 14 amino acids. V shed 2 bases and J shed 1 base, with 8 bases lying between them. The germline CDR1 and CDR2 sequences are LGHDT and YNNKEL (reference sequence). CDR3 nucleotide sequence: TGTGCCAGCAGCCAAACCGACACGAACACTGAAGCTTTCTTT. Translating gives CASSQTDTNTEAFF.

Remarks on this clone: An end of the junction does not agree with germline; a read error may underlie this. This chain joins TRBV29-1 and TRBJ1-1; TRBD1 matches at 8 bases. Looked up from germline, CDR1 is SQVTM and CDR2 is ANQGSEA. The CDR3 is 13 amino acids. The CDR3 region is CSGEQGVGTEAFF. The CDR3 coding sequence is TGCAGCGGTGAACAGGGGGTCGGCACTGAAGCTTTCTTT.

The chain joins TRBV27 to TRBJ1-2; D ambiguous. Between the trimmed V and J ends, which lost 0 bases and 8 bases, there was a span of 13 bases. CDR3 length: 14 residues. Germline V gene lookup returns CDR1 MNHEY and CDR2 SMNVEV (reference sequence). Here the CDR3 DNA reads TGTGCCAGCAGTTTATCGTCCGGGAATTTCGGCTACACCTTC. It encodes CASSLSSGNFGYTF.

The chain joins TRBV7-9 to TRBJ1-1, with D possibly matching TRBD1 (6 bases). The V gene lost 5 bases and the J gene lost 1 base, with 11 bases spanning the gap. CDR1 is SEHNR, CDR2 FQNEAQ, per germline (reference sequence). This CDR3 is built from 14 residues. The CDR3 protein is CASSRTATNTEAFF. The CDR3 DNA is TGTGCCAGCAGCAGGACAGCGACGAACACTGAAGCTTTCTTT.

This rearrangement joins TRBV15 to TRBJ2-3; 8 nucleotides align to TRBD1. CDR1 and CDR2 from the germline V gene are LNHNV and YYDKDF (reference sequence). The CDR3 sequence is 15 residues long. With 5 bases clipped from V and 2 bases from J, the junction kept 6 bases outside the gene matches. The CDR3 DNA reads TGTGCCACCAGCGTAAGACAGGGGCCCACAGATACGCAGTATTTT. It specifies CATSVRQGPTDTQYF.

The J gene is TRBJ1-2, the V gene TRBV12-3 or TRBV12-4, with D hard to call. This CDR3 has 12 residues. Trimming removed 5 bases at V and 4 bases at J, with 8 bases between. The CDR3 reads CASSASGYGYTF. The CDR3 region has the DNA TGTGCCAGCAGTGCTTCGGGCTATGGCTACACCTTC.